The rows below give T cell receptor beta chains drawn from one sample of a study of human T cells and chemical hapten exposure. TCRdb used MiXCR to reprocess the RACE reads, holding one entry per CDR3 protein. The sample has 84,000 or so distinct CDR3 sequences, 8.5% seen once. This sample comprised whole blood, obtained in connection with sensitization to the hapten diphenylcyclopropenone (DPC). Receptor source: a man aged 35 to 55 with alopecia areata. Some clones in this sample may be carry-over from other donors' samples. CDR3s include the opening cysteine and the closing phenylalanine or tryptophan. A D gene is named only where the DNA matches it firmly. Clone size is given for some rows only: seen once, a few or many times, or a class if the clone is expanded.

d_gene	v_gene	j_gene	abundance	CDR3nt	CDR3aa
-	TRBV28	TRBJ2-4	few	TGTGCCAGCAGTTTGGTCCAGGGGAAAAACATTCAGTACTTC	CASSLVQGKNIQYF
-	TRBV5-4	TRBJ1-5	few	TGTGCCAGCAGCTTCCAGGGGAATCAGCCCCAGCATTTT	CASSFQGNQPQHF
-	TRBV7-2	TRBJ2-3	few	TGTGCCAGCAGCTTAGCGGGAGGAGGTACGCAGTATTTT	CASSLAGGGTQYF
-	TRBV4-2	TRBJ1-5	few	TGTGCCAGCAGCCAACGACAGGTTCCCCAGCATTTT	CASSQRQVPQHF
-	TRBV12-3/TRBV12-4	TRBJ2-2	-	TGTGCCAGCAGTTTAATCCGGTTAGACACCGGGGAGCTGTTTTTT	CASSLIRLDTGELFF
-	TRBV12-3/TRBV12-4	TRBJ1-4	few	TGTGCCAGCAGTTTAGCGCTCAGGGGAAAACTGTTTTTT	CASSLALRGKLFF
TRBD1	TRBV11-1	TRBJ2-6	many	TGTGCCAGCAGCGCCAGGACAGGGGCCACCTCTGGGGCCAACGTCCTGACTTTC	CASSARTGATSGANVLTF
TRBD2	TRBV20-1	TRBJ2-3	-	TGCAGTGCCACTAGCGGGATAAGCACAGATACGCAGTATTTT	CSATSGISTDTQYF
-	TRBV7-8	TRBJ2-4	many	TGTGCCAGCAGCGAAGGACAGCCGGGGGCCAAAAACATTCAGTACTTC	CASSEGQPGAKNIQYF
-	TRBV24-1	TRBJ2-3	few	TGTGCCACCAGTGTAGGAGCGGCGAGCACAGATACGCAGTATTTT	CATSVGAASTDTQYF